The 3 T cell receptor beta chains reported below all come from one sample, sequenced in a study of T and B cells in COVID-19 patients. From blood, about 220-500 ng of genomic DNA served as TRB template. Multiplex PCR with BIOMED2 TRB-A/B primer pools amplified TRB rearrangements. TCRdb re-derived calls from the multiplex PCR reads in MiXCR, one entry per CDR3 protein. The sample lists 3,500 to 4,500 distinct CDR3 sequences; roughly a fifth were seen once. The source material was blood. These TCRs come from a human donor with active COVID-19.

This clonotype qualifies as medium-sized. The CDR3 reads CASSPASNTGELFF. The CDR3 nucleotides read TGTGCCAGCAGCCCCGCCTCAAACACCGGGGAGCTGTTTTTT. The chain carries TRBV6-2 or TRBV6-3 and TRBJ2-2; D is unclear. V was pared by 6 bases and J by 2 bases, with 10 bases between. The CDR3 spans 14 residues. Per the germline V gene, CDR1 is MNHEY and CDR2 is SVGEGT.

The chain has TRBV4-3 and TRBJ2-1, with 8 bases matching TRBD2. The trim removed 4 bases at V and 2 bases at J, leaving 4 bases unmatched. CDR3 length: 15 amino acids. CDR1 and CDR2 from the germline V gene are LGHNA and YSLEER. CDR3 in DNA: TGCGCCAGCAGCCCCCCGGGACTAGCCTACAATGAGCAGTTCTTC. Encoded protein: CASSPPGLAYNEQFF.

In its sample, this clonotype was seen once. The chain is built from TRBV19 and TRBJ2-7; 9 nucleotides line up with TRBD1. Germline V gene sequence: CDR1 LNHDA, CDR2 SQIVND (reference sequence). CDR3 length equals 15 residues. V was pared by 6 bases and J by 4 bases, with 10 bases of the junction left unmatched. The CDR3 loop is CASSYSGTGRYEQYF. The CDR3 DNA reads TGTGCCAGTAGCTACTCCGGGACAGGGAGGTACGAGCAGTACTTC.